Given below is one T cell receptor beta chain in context. Its antigen is currently unknown. Time point defined: persistent/refractory GD, antithyroid drugs over 5 years with positive TRAb. Following extraction of RNA from PBMCs, that RNA was used to make the TCR library. As collected, the peripheral blood samples measured 7 to 9.5 milliliters each and went into EDTA tubes. The CDR3 runs to 15 residues. The V segment lost 0 bases and the J segment 2 bases; nucleotides outside the gene matches: 3. The germline gives CDR1 DFQATT, CDR2 SNEGSKA (reference sequence). Sequencing libraries for TCR beta were prepared with iRepertoire HTBI primers and Arm-PCR of CDR3 regions. Under the authors' procedure: Looking across samples, the authors found some 60 TRBV and some 13 TRBJ segments. TCRdb re-called the multiplex PCR reads through MiXCR, storing one row per CDR3 protein. These V and J calls rely on TCRdb rather than the paper's analysis. In the table there are roughly 400,000 distinct CDR3 sequences, around 21% of which are singletons.

The data are from a study of regulatory T cells in long-lasting Graves disease. Study results and limitations: Small sample size may have lowered accuracy.

The genes are TRBV20-1 and TRBJ2-7; 11 bases align to TRBD2. The sample consisted of peripheral blood mononuclear cells (PBMCs), taken when the disease was refractory, from a patient treated with antithyroid drugs. The receptor comes from a female donor with Graves disease. CDR3 coding DNA: TGCAGTGCTAGAGATGGGACTAGCGGCGCCTACGAGCAGTACTTC. It yields the protein CSARDGTSGAYEQYF.